This entry describes one T cell receptor (beta chain). This record belongs to a study of shared clonotypes between healthy human individuals. Replicate sorted-subset PCRs were loaded with about 0.2 ug DNA, 30,000 or so T cell genomes. In the authors' workflow: Filtering was not the same, since immunoSEQ gave junction-only sequences without quality scores. The repertoire was sequenced with immunoSEQ multiplex PCR; TCRdb's copy has only in-frame clones and lacks some. V and J calls and clone size are those listed in that table; D and trimming were worked out from the DNA. This sample has some 2 million clones, with 85% to 95% found just once. V was shortened by 4 bases and J by 4 bases, with 13 bases between the two germline ends. This CDR3 has 14 amino acids. CDR1 and CDR2 (germline): PRHDT, FYEKMQ (reference sequence). CD45RO-negative CD8 cells positively selected for CCR7 made up the naive population, which excluded terminally differentiated effector memory CD45RA+ cells.

The sequencing sample was made of naive CD8+ T cells sorted from blood. The V gene is TRBV13, the J gene TRBJ2-5; D unresolved. The sequence came from a man between 18 and 35 years old in good health. CDR3 loop: CASSSFRARETQYF. For the CDR3, the DNA is TGTGCCAGCAGCTCCTTCCGGGCGCGAGAGACCCAGTACTTC.